The 25 T cell receptor beta chains below were found in one sample sequenced in a study of blood T cell repertoires in COVID-19. Sequencing used immunoSEQ multiplex PCR; TCRdb keeps in-frame clones, though not all of them. The sample holds roughly 260,000 clones; approximately 86% are singletons and the top ten take around a tenth. The sequenced sample was peripheral blood. The origin of the receptors is a man in his forties or fifties who had recovered from COVID-19.

The chain has TRBV15 and TRBJ1-1; no reliable D call. The germline gives CDR1 LNHNV, CDR2 YYDKDF (reference sequence). V lost 0 bases and J 4 bases, leaving 12 bases between the germline ends. The CDR3 is 15 amino acids. Written as DNA, the CDR3 is TGTGCCACCAGCAGAGAAAGGGTAGGGAGCACTGAAGCTTTCTTT. Translated, it gives CATSRERVGSTEAFF.

The chain combines TRBV7-2 with TRBJ2-7; 8 bases match TRBD2. CDR1 SGHTA and CDR2 FQGNSA come from the germline V gene. The ends lost 5 bases at V and 7 bases at J; junction bases unmatched: 10. The CDR3 is 14 residues long. The CDR3 spells CASSPRGGGREQYF. The CDR3 region has the DNA TGTGCCAGCAGCCCTCGGGGGGGTGGGAGAGAGCAGTACTTC.

The chain carries TRBV5-1 and TRBJ2-3; 7 nucleotides align to TRBD1. V shed 0 bases, J shed 3 bases, and the junction held 10 bases outside the gene matches. CDR1 and CDR2 (germline): SGHRS, YFSETQ. The CDR3 has 17 residues. The CDR3 loop is CASSLALGGQRTDTQYF. CDR3 in DNA: TGCGCCAGCAGCTTGGCCCTAGGGGGCCAGAGGACAGATACGCAGTATTTT.

This sequence joins TRBV12-3 or TRBV12-4 and TRBJ2-7, with unresolved D. Deletions cut 4 bases from V and 9 bases from J, with 10 bases between. This CDR3 comprises 11 residues. The CDR3 sequence: CASSSSTSQYF. As DNA, the CDR3 is TGTGCCAGCAGTTCCTCGACTTCGCAGTACTTC.

The rearrangement uses TRBV2 and TRBJ2-3, with unresolved D. The CDR3 runs 15 residues. Germline-derived CDR1 and CDR2 are SNHLY and FYNNEI. V lost 5 bases to trimming and J lost 0 bases, with 12 bases between them. The chain's CDR3 is CASSPSASSTDTQYF. DNA for the CDR3: TGTGCCAGCAGTCCCAGCGCCAGTAGCACAGATACGCAGTATTTT.

This clone was detected a few times. The V and J genes are TRBV27 and TRBJ2-1; 9 positions match TRBD1. This CDR3 has 15 residues. The V gene end was trimmed by 2 bases and the J gene end by 9 bases; junction bases not matched to a gene: 8. Germline loops: CDR1 MNHEY, CDR2 SMNVEV (reference sequence). CDR3 in amino acids: CASSLATGGIGEQFF. In nucleotides, the CDR3 is TGTGCCAGCAGTTTAGCGACAGGGGGAATCGGTGAGCAGTTCTTC.

This chain links TRBV5-5 with TRBJ2-7, with unresolved D. Deletions cut 2 bases from V and 0 bases from J, with 12 bases between. The CDR3 sequence is 15 residues long. Looked up from germline, CDR1 is SGHKS and CDR2 is YYEKEE (reference sequence). The CDR3 DNA is TGTGCCAGCAGCTTTGAGGTCCTGAACTCCTACGAGCAGTACTTC. Translated, it gives CASSFEVLNSYEQYF.

V and J are TRBV18 and TRBJ1-6; tentatively, D is TRBD1 (6 bases). With 3 bases removed from V and 2 bases from J, the gap between germline ends came to 8 bases. Looked up from germline, CDR1 is KGHSH and CDR2 is LQKENI. The CDR3 length is 15 residues. The CDR3 protein is CASSPTGPYNSPLHF. The CDR3 DNA is TGTGCCAGCTCACCGACAGGACCCTATAATTCACCCCTCCACTTT.

This chain uses TRBV2 with TRBJ2-7; D might be TRBD2 (6 bases). CDR3 size: 14 residues. Deletions cut 6 bases from V and 0 bases from J, with 12 bases between. CDR1 is SNHLY and CDR2 is FYNNEI in the germline V gene. CDR3 nucleotides: TGTGCCAGCAGGTCGTGGACTAACTCCTACGAGCAGTACTTC. It is translated as CASRSWTNSYEQYF.

The rearrangement joins TRBV7-2 to TRBJ2-1, with D perhaps TRBD2 (6 bases). The CDR3 has 15 residues. Germline assignment: CDR1 SGHTA and CDR2 FQGNSA. V was clipped by 3 bases and J by 6 bases, with 15 bases between them. CDR3 amino acids: CASSFNGGAFNEQFF. CDR3 bases: TGTGCCAGCAGCTTTAACGGGGGAGCCTTCAATGAGCAGTTCTTC.

V usage is TRBV11-2 and J usage is TRBJ2-5; tentatively, D is TRBD2 (6 bases). V lost 5 bases and J lost 0, with 7 bases in between. The CDR3 is made up of 13 amino acids. CDR1 is SGHAT, CDR2 FQNNGV, per germline. The DNA for the CDR3 is TGTGCCAGCAGCCGGGAGAACCAAGAGACCCAGTACTTC. It specifies CASSRENQETQYF.

With regard to this clone: One junction end does not reproduce the germline sequence, and a read error may be involved. The chain joins TRBV7-9 to TRBJ2-3, with TRBD2 as a possible D gene (5 bases). The V gene's germline CDR1 is SEHNR and CDR2 FQNEAQ (reference sequence). The CDR3 length is 13 residues. In nucleotides, the CDR3 is TGTGCCAGCAGCCTAGCCGTATCAGATACGCAGTATTTT. Its translation is CASSLAVSDTQYF.

The chain combines TRBV7-2 with TRBJ2-1, with 8 bases matching TRBD2. There are 16 residues in the CDR3. CDR1 and CDR2 from the germline V gene are SGHTA and FQGNSA. The junction had 8 bases not matched to a gene; V was cut back by 5 bases and J by 2 bases. The CDR3 nucleotides are TGTGCCAGCAGCCCCCGCGGGGGGCTAACCTACAATGAGCAGTTCTTC. Its translation is CASSPRGGLTYNEQFF.

The rearrangement links TRBV27 to TRBJ2-7; 7 bases match TRBD1. Per the germline V gene, CDR1 is MNHEY and CDR2 is SMNVEV (reference sequence). The CDR3 spans 14 residues. Trimming removed 7 bases from V and 4 bases from J; junction bases left unmatched: 10. For the CDR3, the DNA is TGTGCCAGCAAAGGGGGCACAGGGGCGTACGAGCAGTACTTC. This translates into CASKGGTGAYEQYF.

The rearrangement links TRBV5-3 to TRBJ1-6, with D perhaps TRBD1 (6 bases). TRBV5-3 is filed as an ORF, its function uncertain. V lost 4 bases and J 0 bases, leaving 17 bases between the germline ends. This CDR3 is 18 amino acids long. This CDR3 reads CARSGTEQGHSYNSPLHF. The CDR3 DNA is TGTGCCAGAAGCGGAACCGAACAGGGCCACTCCTATAATTCACCCCTCCACTTT.

The rearrangement links TRBV29-1 to TRBJ2-3; D is possibly TRBD1 (6 bases). CDR3 length: 13 residues. Per the germline V gene, CDR1 is SQVTM and CDR2 is ANQGSEA. Deletions cut 3 bases from V and 0 bases from J, with 7 bases between. CDR3: CSVEGHSTDTQYF. In nucleotides, the CDR3 is TGCAGCGTTGAGGGACACAGCACAGATACGCAGTATTTT.

The chain is built from TRBV5-4 and TRBJ1-2; 7 positions agree with TRBD1. The CDR3 is 14 amino acids. J was trimmed by 8 bases and V by 0 bases; bases with no gene match: 7. Germline CDR1 is SGHNT and CDR2 is YYREEE (reference sequence). This CDR3 reads CASSLVGTEGGYTF. For the CDR3, the DNA is TGTGCCAGCAGCTTGGTCGGGACAGAGGGGGGCTACACCTTC.

This chain links TRBV5-1 with TRBJ1-2; D gene uncertain. Germline V CDR1 and CDR2: SGHRS, YFSETQ. Trimming took 0 bases from V and 7 from J, leaving 7 bases between them. This CDR3 is 12 amino acids long. This CDR3 reads CASSLDSPGYTF. In nucleotides, the CDR3 is TGCGCCAGCAGCTTGGACAGCCCTGGCTACACCTTC. The entire variable domain, with the rest obtained from reference TRBV5-1 and TRBJ1-2, is as follows: KAGVTQTPRYLIKTRGQQVTLSCSPISGHRSVSWYQQTPGQGLQFLFEYFSETQRNKGNFPGRFSGRQFSNSRSEMNVSTLELGDSALYLCASSLDSPGYTFGSGTRLTVV.

The chain uses TRBV28 and TRBJ1-1; TRBD1 matches 10 bases. The length of the CDR3 is 16 residues. Germline values: CDR1 MDHEN, CDR2 SYDVKM. The V and J ends lost 2 bases and 11 bases, in that order; junction bases with no gene match: 14. The CDR3 bases are TGTGCCAGCAGTTTACCCGACAGGGGGCGCTTCCCACCGGCTTTCTTT. It encodes CASSLPDRGRFPPAFF.

The V and J genes are TRBV2 and TRBJ1-2; D is undetermined. Trimming pared 11 bases from V and 6 bases from J, leaving 10 bases between. CDR1 and CDR2 from the germline V gene are SNHLY and FYNNEI. The CDR3 consists of 10 residues. The CDR3 DNA is TGTGCCCCCAATAGAGATGGCTACACCTTC. Translated: CAPNRDGYTF.

The V gene is TRBV4-3, the J gene TRBJ2-3, with 11 nucleotides matching TRBD2. The CDR3 covers 20 residues. Germline CDR1 reads LGHNA; CDR2 reads YSLEER. J was trimmed by 0 bases and V by 4 bases; bases with no gene match: 15. CDR3 in DNA: TGCGCCAGCAGCCCAGGTGTGGGGTTAGCGGGAGGGCCGAGCACAGATACGCAGTATTTT. Its protein product is CASSPGVGLAGGPSTDTQYF.

V gene TRBV7-3 combines with J gene TRBJ2-1; D perhaps matches TRBD2 (7 bases). CDR1 and CDR2 (germline): SGHTA, FQGTGA. This CDR3 region has 17 residues. V was shortened by 6 bases and J by 3 bases, with 21 bases between the two germline ends. The CDR3: CASSPSLVGGGYNEQFF. In nucleotides, the CDR3 is TGTGCCAGCAGTCCTTCCCTGGTGGGAGGGGGCTACAATGAGCAGTTCTTC.

The chain uses TRBV18 and TRBJ1-3; 7 bases match TRBD1. J lost 3 bases, V lost 1 base, and 6 bases had no gene match. Germline V gene sequence: CDR1 KGHSH, CDR2 LQKENI. This CDR3 contains 16 residues. CDR3 amino acids: CASSPRTGAIGNTIYF. DNA of the CDR3: TGTGCCAGCTCACCACGTACAGGGGCGATTGGAAACACCATATATTTT. Variable domain in full (rest from reference TRBV18 and TRBJ1-3): NAGVMQNPRHLVRRRGQEARLRCSPMKGHSHVYWYRQLPEEGLKFMVYLQKENIIDESGMPKERFSAEFPKEGPSILRIQQVVRGDSAAYFCASSPRTGAIGNTIYFGEGSWLTVV.

The V gene is TRBV10-3, the J gene TRBJ2-7; the match to TRBD2 covers 9 bases. This CDR3 spans 16 amino acids. Germline V CDR1 and CDR2: ENHRY, SYGVKD. Losses at the gene ends were 6 bases for V and 5 bases for J; bases not matched to a gene: 14. This CDR3 reads CAIRPSSGNFVNEQYF. DNA of the CDR3: TGTGCCATCAGGCCCTCTAGCGGGAACTTTGTTAACGAGCAGTACTTC.

V and J are TRBV12-3 or TRBV12-4 and TRBJ2-7; a possible D gene is TRBD1 (6 bases). V dropped 5 bases and J dropped 5 bases, with 13 bases sitting between them. The CDR3 length is 13 residues. The CDR3 DNA reads TGTGCCAGCAGTCCTCAGGGGCTGGACGAGCAGTACTTC. Amino acid sequence: CASSPQGLDEQYF.